Each of the 13 T cell receptor beta chains below was sequenced from the same sample in a study of cytomegalovirus exposure and HLA in healthy donors. Use of 60 Vbeta and 13 Jbeta primers characterized the PCR. TCRdb's copy holds only in-frame clones and misses some; the assay was immunoSEQ multiplex PCR. This listing includes 160,000 or so clones. The sample consisted of PBMCs. Receptors were obtained from a man aged 30 to 39 in good health and CMV-seronegative.

The V gene is TRBV6-1, the J gene TRBJ2-7; a possible D gene is TRBD1 (6 bases). Germline CDR1 reads MNHNS; CDR2 reads SASEGT. The CDR3 has 12 residues. V was pared by 5 bases and J by 1 base, with 6 bases between. CDR3 amino acids: CASSQGSYEQYF. The CDR3 bases are TGTGCCAGCAGTCAGGGGTCCTACGAGCAGTACTTC.

The V and J genes are TRBV7-2 and TRBJ1-1; tentatively, D is TRBD1 (5 bases). With 5 bases removed from V and 6 bases from J, the gap between germline ends came to 19 bases. The germline CDR1 and CDR2 sequences are SGHTA and FQGNSA. The CDR3 has 15 amino acids. The CDR3 DNA follows: TGTGCCAGCAGCATCCGGCGGTTTTGGGGGGCTGAAGCTTTCTTT. Encoded protein: CASSIRRFWGAEAFF.

The chain's CDR3 is CASSLESGVSYEQYF. CDR3 DNA sequence: TGTGCCAGCAGCTTAGAGTCAGGGGTATCCTACGAGCAGTACTTC. V is TRBV7-8 and J is TRBJ2-7; a possible D gene is TRBD1 (6 bases). The germline V gene has CDR1 SGHVS and CDR2 FQNEAQ. The V and J ends lost 1 base and 1 base respectively, with 11 bases between them. CDR3 length: 15 residues.

This chain joins TRBV7-2 and TRBJ2-7, with D uncertain. V was pared by 4 bases and J by 12 bases, with 16 bases between. This CDR3 comprises 12 residues. Germline loops: CDR1 SGHTA, CDR2 FQGNSA. The CDR3, as DNA: TGTGCCAGCAGCTCGAGTGACTTTATGCCGTACTTC. Residues: CASSSSDFMPYF. The full variable domain, its missing parts supplied by reference TRBV7-2 and TRBJ2-7, is GAGVSQSPSNKVTEKGKDVELRCDPISGHTALYWYRQSLGQGLEFLIYFQGNSAPDKSGLPSDRFSAERTGGSVSTLTIQRTQQEDSAVYLCASSSSDFMPYFGPGTRLTVT.

The chain carries TRBV7-8 and TRBJ1-2; the match to TRBD1 covers 10 bases. This CDR3 region has 14 residues. V was clipped by 5 bases and J by 3 bases; unmatched bases: 3. Germline loops: CDR1 SGHVS, CDR2 FQNEAQ. For the CDR3, the DNA is TGTGCCAGCAGCGGACAGGGGGGCGACTATGGCTACACCTTC. Residues: CASSGQGGDYGYTF. The variable domain in full, with the rest retrieved from reference TRBV7-8 and TRBJ1-2, is GAGVSQSPRYKVAKRGQDVALRCDPISGHVSLFWYQQALGQGPEFLTYFQNEAQLDKSGLPSDRFFAERPEGSVSTLKIQRTQQEDSAVYLCASSGQGGDYGYTFGSGTRLTVV.

The gene calls are TRBV11-2 and TRBJ1-3; D might be TRBD1 (6 bases). This CDR3 is 14 amino acids long. V was shortened by 5 bases and J by 0 bases, with 8 bases between the two germline ends. Looked up from germline, CDR1 is SGHAT and CDR2 is FQNNGV. CDR3 bases: TGTGCCAGCAGCCGGACAGACTCTGGAAACACCATATATTTT. Its protein product is CASSRTDSGNTIYF. The variable domain in full, with the rest retrieved from reference TRBV11-2 and TRBJ1-3, is EAGVAQSPRYKIIEKRQSVAFWCNPISGHATLYWYQQILGQGPKLLIQFQNNGVVDDSQLPKDRFSAERLKGVDSTLKIQPAKLEDSAVYLCASSRTDSGNTIYFGEGSWLTVV.

The chain has TRBV28 and TRBJ2-7, with TRBD2 identical over 14 bases. In germline, CDR1 is MDHEN, CDR2 SYDVKM. The CDR3 has 15 amino acids. Trimming took 6 bases from V and 7 from J; bases not matched to a gene: 8. CDR3 region: CASRSGLAGVGEQYF. The DNA for the CDR3 is TGTGCCAGCAGATCGGGACTAGCGGGAGTGGGTGAGCAGTACTTC.

Details on this clone: Other DNA sequences in this sample translate to the same CDR3. This chain uses TRBV2 with TRBJ2-1; a possible D gene is TRBD2 (5 bases). Germline V lookup: CDR1 SNHLY, CDR2 FYNNEI. The CDR3 has 15 residues. V was trimmed by 6 bases and J by 3 bases, leaving 15 bases between them. The CDR3 coding sequence is TGTGCCAGCAGCGAGAGGGCGGCAGTCTACAATGAGCAGTTCTTC. Its translation: CASSERAAVYNEQFF.

This sequence joins TRBV7-3 and TRBJ2-2; D not resolved. This CDR3 spans 16 amino acids. With 5 bases removed from V and 1 base from J, the gap between germline ends came to 14 bases. Per the germline V gene, CDR1 is SGHTA and CDR2 is FQGTGA. DNA of the CDR3: TGTGCCAGCAGCGCGATCGGCGGTTTGAACACCGGGGAGCTGTTTTTT. Translating it yields CASSAIGGLNTGELFF.

V gene TRBV29-1 combines with J gene TRBJ1-1, with a possible D match to TRBD1 (5 bases). V shed 0 bases and J shed 4 bases, with 15 bases lying between them. The germline V gene encodes CDR1 SQVTM and CDR2 ANQGSEA. The CDR3 covers 15 residues. CDR3 amino acids: CSVEDRGLRTTEAFF. In DNA form, the CDR3 reads TGCAGCGTTGAAGATCGGGGACTGAGGACCACTGAAGCTTTCTTT.

This chain uses TRBV9 with TRBJ2-3; 8 bases are a match to TRBD2. The CDR3 has 21 amino acids. Germline V gene sequence: CDR1 SGDLS, CDR2 YYNGEE. V shed 4 bases, J shed 4 bases, and the junction held 26 bases outside the gene matches. The DNA of the CDR3 is TGTGCCAGCAGCTTCTCTCACGGGGGCGGGAGGTATCTGACGGTGGCAGATACGCAGTATTTT. It translates to CASSFSHGGGRYLTVADTQYF. The whole variable domain, remainder taken from reference TRBV9 and TRBJ2-3, is DSGVTQTPKHLITATGQRVTLRCSPRSGDLSVYWYQQSLDQGLQFLIQYYNGEERAKGNILERFSAQQFPDLHSELNLSSLELGDSALYFCASSFSHGGGRYLTVADTQYFGPGTRLTVL.

The chain uses TRBV7-9 and TRBJ2-7; TRBD1 might be the D (6 bases). Per germline, CDR1 SEHNR and CDR2 FQNEAQ (reference sequence). V was trimmed by 1 base and J by 2 bases, leaving 12 bases between them. The CDR3 contains 15 residues. The CDR3 coding sequence is TGTGCCAGCAGCTTAGAGGCAGGGGCCCCCTACGAGCAGTACTTC. Protein sequence: CASSLEAGAPYEQYF.

The chain carries TRBV7-8 and TRBJ2-7, with 7 bases that match TRBD2. Losses at the gene ends were 2 bases for V and 4 bases for J; bases not matched to a gene: 11. This CDR3 region has 16 residues. Germline V lookup: CDR1 SGHVS, CDR2 FQNEAQ. DNA of the CDR3: TGTGCCAGCAGCTTACCCCCCGCTAGCGGAGATTACGAGCAGTACTTC. Translating it yields CASSLPPASGDYEQYF.